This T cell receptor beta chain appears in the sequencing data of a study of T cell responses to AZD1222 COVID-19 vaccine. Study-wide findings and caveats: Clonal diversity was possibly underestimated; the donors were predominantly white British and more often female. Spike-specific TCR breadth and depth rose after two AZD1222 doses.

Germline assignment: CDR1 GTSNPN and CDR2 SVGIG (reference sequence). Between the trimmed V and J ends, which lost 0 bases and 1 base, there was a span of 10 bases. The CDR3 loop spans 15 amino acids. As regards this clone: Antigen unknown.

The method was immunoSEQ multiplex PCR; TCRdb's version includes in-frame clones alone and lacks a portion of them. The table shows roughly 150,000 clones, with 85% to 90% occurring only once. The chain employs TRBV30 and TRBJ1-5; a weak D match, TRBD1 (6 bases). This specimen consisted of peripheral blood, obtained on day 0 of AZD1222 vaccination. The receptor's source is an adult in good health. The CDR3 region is CAWSVIGQSNQPQHF. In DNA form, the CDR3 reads TGTGCCTGGAGTGTAATTGGACAGAGCAATCAGCCCCAGCATTTT.